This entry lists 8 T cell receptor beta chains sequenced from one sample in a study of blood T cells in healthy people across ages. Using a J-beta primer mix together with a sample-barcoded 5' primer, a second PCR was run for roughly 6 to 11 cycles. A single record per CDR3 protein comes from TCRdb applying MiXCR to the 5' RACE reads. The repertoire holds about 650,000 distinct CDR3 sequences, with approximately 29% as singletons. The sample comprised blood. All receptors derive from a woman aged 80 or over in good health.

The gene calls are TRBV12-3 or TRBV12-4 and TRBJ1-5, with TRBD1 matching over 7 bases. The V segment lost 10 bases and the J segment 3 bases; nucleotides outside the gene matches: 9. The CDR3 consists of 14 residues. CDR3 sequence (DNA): TGTGCCAACAGACTCGGGACAGCCAATCAGCCCCAGCATTTT. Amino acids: CANRLGTANQPQHF.

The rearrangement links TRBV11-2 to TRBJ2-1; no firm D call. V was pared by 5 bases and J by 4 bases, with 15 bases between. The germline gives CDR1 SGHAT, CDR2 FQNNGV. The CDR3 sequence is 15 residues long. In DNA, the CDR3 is TGTGCCAGCAGCCCTTCGGCCCGACCTTACAATGAGCAGTTCTTC. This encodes CASSPSARPYNEQFF.

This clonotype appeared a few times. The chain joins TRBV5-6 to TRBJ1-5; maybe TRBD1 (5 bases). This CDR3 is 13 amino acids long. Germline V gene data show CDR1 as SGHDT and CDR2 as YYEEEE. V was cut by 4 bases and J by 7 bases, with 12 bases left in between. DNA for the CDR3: TGTGCCAGCAGCCCAGGGTTGGACCAGCCCCAGCATTTT. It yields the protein CASSPGLDQPQHF.

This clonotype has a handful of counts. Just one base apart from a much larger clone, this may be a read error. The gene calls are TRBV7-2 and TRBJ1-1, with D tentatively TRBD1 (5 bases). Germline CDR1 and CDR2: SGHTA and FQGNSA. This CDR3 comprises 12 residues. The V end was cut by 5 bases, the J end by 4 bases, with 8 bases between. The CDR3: CASSKGATEAFF. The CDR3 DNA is TGTGCCAGCAGCAAAGGGGCCACTGAAGCTTTCTTT.

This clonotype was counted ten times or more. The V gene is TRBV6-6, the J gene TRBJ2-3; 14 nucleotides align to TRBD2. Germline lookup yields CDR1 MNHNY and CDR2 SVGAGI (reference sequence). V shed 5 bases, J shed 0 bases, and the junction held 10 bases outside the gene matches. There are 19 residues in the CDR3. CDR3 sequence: CASSPLGTSGGPSTDTQYF. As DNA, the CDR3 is TGTGCCAGCAGTCCTCTAGGGACTAGCGGGGGCCCAAGCACAGATACGCAGTATTTT.

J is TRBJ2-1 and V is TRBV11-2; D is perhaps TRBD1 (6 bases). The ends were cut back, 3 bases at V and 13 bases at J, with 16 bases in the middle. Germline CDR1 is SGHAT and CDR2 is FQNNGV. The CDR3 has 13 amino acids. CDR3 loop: CASSLNRVETQFF. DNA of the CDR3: TGTGCCAGCAGCTTGAACAGGGTAGAGACCCAGTTCTTC.

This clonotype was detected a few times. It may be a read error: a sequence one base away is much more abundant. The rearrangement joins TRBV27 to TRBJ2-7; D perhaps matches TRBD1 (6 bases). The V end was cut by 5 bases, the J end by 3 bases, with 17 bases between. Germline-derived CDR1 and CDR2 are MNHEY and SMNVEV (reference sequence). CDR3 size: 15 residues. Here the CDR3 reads CASSPSGRGRYEQYF. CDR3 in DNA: TGTGCCAGCAGTCCCTCGGGCAGGGGTCGCTACGAGCAGTACTTC.

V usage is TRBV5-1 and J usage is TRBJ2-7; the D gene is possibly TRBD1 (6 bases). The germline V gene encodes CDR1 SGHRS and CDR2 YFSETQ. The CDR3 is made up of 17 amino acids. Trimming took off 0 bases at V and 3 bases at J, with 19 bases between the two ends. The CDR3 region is CASSLVPSGTPYYEQYF. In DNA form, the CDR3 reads TGCGCCAGCAGCTTGGTCCCGTCCGGGACACCTTACTACGAGCAGTACTTC.